The entry below gives a single T cell receptor (beta chain) sequence along with its context. Its antigen is not identified. The ends lost 4 bases at V and 3 bases at J; junction bases unmatched: 7. Germline V lookup: CDR1 LGHNA, CDR2 YNFKEQ. This CDR3 region has 16 residues. The data were taken from a study of cytomegalovirus exposure and HLA in healthy donors. On the study more broadly: Earlier results showed approximately 110 million unique TCR beta sequences derived from 150 million to 200 million T cells. Study-wide points: Data from an earlier analysis indicated that most TCR beta V segments were productive either about 90% or about 30% of the time.

Both 60 Vbeta primers and 13 Jbeta primers went into the PCR. The table came from immunoSEQ multiplex PCR; TCRdb's copy has only in-frame clones and leaves some out. Of roughly 130,000 clones detected, 88% appear once; the ten largest clones hold around 0.54%. This chain links TRBV4-2 with TRBJ2-1, with 9 positions matching TRBD2. Sequencing used PBMCs. This TCR was recovered from a woman in her forties in good health and CMV-seronegative. In DNA form, the CDR3 reads TGTGCCAGCAGCCGTCAGACTAGCGGATACTACAATGAGCAGTTCTTC. It specifies CASSRQTSGYYNEQFF.